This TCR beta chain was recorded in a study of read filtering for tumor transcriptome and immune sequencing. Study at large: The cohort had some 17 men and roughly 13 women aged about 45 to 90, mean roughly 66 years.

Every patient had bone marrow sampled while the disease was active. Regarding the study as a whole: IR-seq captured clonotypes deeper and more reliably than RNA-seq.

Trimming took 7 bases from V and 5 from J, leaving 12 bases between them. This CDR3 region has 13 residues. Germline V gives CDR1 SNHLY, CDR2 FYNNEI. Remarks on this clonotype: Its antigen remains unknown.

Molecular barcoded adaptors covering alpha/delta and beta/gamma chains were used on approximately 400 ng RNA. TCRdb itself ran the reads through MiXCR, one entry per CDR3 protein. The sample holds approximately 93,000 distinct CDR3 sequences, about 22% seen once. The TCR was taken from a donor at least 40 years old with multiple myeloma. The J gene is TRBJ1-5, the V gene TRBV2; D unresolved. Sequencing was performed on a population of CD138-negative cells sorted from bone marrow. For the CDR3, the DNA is TGTGCCAGCAACCCGACGGTTCATCAGCCCCAGCATTTT. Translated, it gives CASNPTVHQPQHF.